The present TCR beta chain was sequenced within a study of siplizumab effects on memory and regulatory T cells. Findings and caveats of the study: Relative to controls at roughly 28%, mappable alloreactive CD4+ clones exhibited a mean Treg-derived proportion of roughly 69% with siplizumab.

Only in-frame clones appear in the TCRdb table, and some are missing; sequencing was by immunoSEQ multiplex PCR. The table has 80,000 to 130,000 clones, roughly 94% seen once. V was pared by 11 bases and J by 8 bases, with 13 bases between. The CDR3 consists of 11 residues. From germline, CDR1 is SEHNR and CDR2 FQNEAQ (reference sequence). Of note for this clone: The antigen remains unidentified.

The specimen sequenced was Tregs sorted from blood. This chain uses TRBV7-9 with TRBJ2-4; D gene uncertain. The source of this sequence is a human donor in good health. The CDR3, as DNA: TGTGCCCCAGTTTCCCGTGACATTCAGTACTTC. It codes for CAPVSRDIQYF.